One sample yielded the 4 T cell receptor beta chains listed below, sequenced in a study of blood T cell repertoires in COVID-19. Sequencing was performed with immunoSEQ multiplex PCR; in TCRdb, only in-frame clones are kept and a portion is missing. The sample shows tens of thousands of clones, approximately 90% of them seen only once. Sample: peripheral blood. All receptors come from a human donor with active COVID-19. The donor label of this sample is uncertain.

The chain carries TRBV28 and TRBJ1-5, with D possibly matching TRBD1 (5 bases). CDR1 is MDHEN, CDR2 SYDVKM, per germline. The V end lost 5 bases, the J end lost 3 bases, and 11 bases lay between the germline ends. This CDR3 comprises 14 residues. Written as DNA, the CDR3 is TGTGCCAGCAGTCTGGCAGGGCACAATCAGCCCCAGCATTTT. It yields the protein CASSLAGHNQPQHF. The variable domain in full, with the rest retrieved from reference TRBV28 and TRBJ1-5, is DVKVTQSSRYLVKRTGEKVFLECVQDMDHENMFWYRQDPGLGLRLIYFSYDVKMKEKGDIPEGYSVSREKKERFSLILESASTNQTSMYLCASSLAGHNQPQHFGDGTRLSIL.

The chain has TRBV7-9 and TRBJ2-7, with TRBD1 matching over 7 bases. V dropped 1 base and J dropped 4; count of bases not matched to a gene: 13. The CDR3 spans 17 residues. Germline CDR1 SEHNR, CDR2 FQNEAQ (reference sequence). CDR3 nucleotides: TGTGCCAGCAGCTTAGGGTTTGGGCAGGGGGTCCCTTACGAGCAGTACTTC. As protein: CASSLGFGQGVPYEQYF.

V is TRBV6-5 and J is TRBJ1-1; 8 positions agree with TRBD1. V was clipped by 6 bases and J by 11 bases; unmatched bases: 5. The CDR3 is 11 amino acids. In germline, CDR1 is MNHEY, CDR2 SVGAGI. This CDR3 reads CASRTGGTAFF. The CDR3, as DNA: TGTGCCAGCAGAACAGGGGGTACTGCTTTCTTT.

The chain carries TRBV2 and TRBJ1-1, with 7 bases identical to TRBD1. The CDR3 length is 15 residues. Germline-derived CDR1 and CDR2 are SNHLY and FYNNEI. Losses at the gene ends were 5 bases for V and 5 bases for J; bases not matched to a gene: 11. The CDR3 coding sequence is TGTGCCAGCAGTTTAGGATTAGGGGGCGGGACTGAAGCTTTCTTT. Its protein product is CASSLGLGGGTEAFF.